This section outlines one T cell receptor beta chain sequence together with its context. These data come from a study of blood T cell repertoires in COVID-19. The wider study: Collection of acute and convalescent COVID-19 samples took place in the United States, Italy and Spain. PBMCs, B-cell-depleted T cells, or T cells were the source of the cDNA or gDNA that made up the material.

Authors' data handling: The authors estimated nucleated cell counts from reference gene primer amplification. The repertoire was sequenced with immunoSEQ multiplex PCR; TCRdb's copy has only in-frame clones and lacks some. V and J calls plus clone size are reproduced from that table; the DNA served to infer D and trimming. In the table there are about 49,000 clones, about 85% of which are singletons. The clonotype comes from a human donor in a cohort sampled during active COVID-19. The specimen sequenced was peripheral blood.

This chain's CDR3 is CASSPLADTQYF. The CDR3 DNA reads as TGTGCCAGCTCACCTCTCGCAGATACGCAGTATTTT. This chain links TRBV18 with TRBJ2-3, with no clear D. Trimming removed 3 bases at V and 4 bases at J, with 5 bases between. CDR1 is KGHSH and CDR2 is LQKENI in the germline V gene. This CDR3 comprises 12 residues.